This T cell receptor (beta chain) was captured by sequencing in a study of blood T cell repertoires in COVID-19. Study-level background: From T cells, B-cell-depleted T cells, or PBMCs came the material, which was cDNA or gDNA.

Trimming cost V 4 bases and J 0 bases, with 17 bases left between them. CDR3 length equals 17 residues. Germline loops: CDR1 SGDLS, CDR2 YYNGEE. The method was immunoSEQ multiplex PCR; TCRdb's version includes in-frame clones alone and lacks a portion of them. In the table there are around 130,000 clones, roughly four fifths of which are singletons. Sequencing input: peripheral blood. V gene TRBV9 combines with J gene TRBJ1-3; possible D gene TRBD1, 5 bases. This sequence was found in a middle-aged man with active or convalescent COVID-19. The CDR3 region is CASSPNEAGGSGNTIYF. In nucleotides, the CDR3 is TGTGCCAGCAGCCCCAATGAGGCCGGGGGCTCTGGAAACACCATATATTTT. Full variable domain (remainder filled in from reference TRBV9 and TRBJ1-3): DSGVTQTPKHLITATGQRVTLRCSPRSGDLSVYWYQQSLDQGLQFLIQYYNGEERAKGNILERFSAQQFPDLHSELNLSSLELGDSALYFCASSPNEAGGSGNTIYFGEGSWLTVV.